This entry describes one TCR beta chain. The antigen is unknown. The CDR3 consists of 16 residues. Germline assignment: CDR1 SGHRS and CDR2 YFSETQ. V was pared by 0 bases and J by 0 bases, with 13 bases between. It was with unique molecular identifiers that the TCRbeta library was prepared. MiXCR was run by TCRdb on the PCR reads, yielding one entry per CDR3 protein. The table records approximately 980,000 distinct CDR3 sequences, 25% to 35% of them present only once. The sample is drawn from a study of T-cell reconstitution after alpha-beta-depleted transplantation in children. Study observations and caveats: About two months after transplant, alpha-beta T cells reportedly came from several hundred expanded graft clones. Some patients' high day-60 TCRbeta diversity was attributed to recipient cells surviving conditioning. It was newly produced T cells that mostly accounted for T-cell counts and diversity one year after transplant.

The receptor's source is a boy less than two years old who had a stem cell transplant for SCID, so the T cells may come from the graft donor. The rearrangement joins TRBV5-1 to TRBJ2-7; D remains unclear. Sequenced material: PBMCs, mostly from graft donor cells, taken 360 days after TCRalphabeta/CD19-depleted stem cell transplant. Written as DNA, the CDR3 is TGCGCCAGCAGCTTGGAGTCCGGCCCTACCTCCTACGAGCAGTACTTC. Amino acid sequence: CASSLESGPTSYEQYF.